The rows below give T cell receptor beta chains drawn from one sample of a study of CD8+ T cells in alopecia areata. TCRdb's copy holds only in-frame clones and misses some; the assay was immunoSEQ multiplex PCR. The data show 250,000 or so clones, with about 68% seen just once and approximately 1.2% held by the top ten. The sequences come from CD4+ T cells sorted from blood, collected at week 0. The receptors come from a human donor with alopecia areata. The CDR3 runs from the conserved cysteine through the conserved F or W. The order of the fields is D gene, clone size, V gene, J gene, CDR3 protein, CDR3 DNA. A D gene is named only where the DNA matches it firmly. Rows may omit the clone size; those that give it use once, few, many or a size class.

D gene: NA; clone size: few; V gene: TRBV14; J gene: TRBJ1-2; CDR3 protein: CASSQDWRGPRGYTF; CDR3 DNA: TGTGCCAGCAGCCAAGATTGGCGGGGGCCCCGAGGCTACACCTTC
D gene: NA; clone size: NA; V gene: TRBV7-8; J gene: TRBJ2-1; CDR3 protein: CASSQGNEQFF; CDR3 DNA: TGTGCCAGCAGCCAGGGAAATGAGCAGTTCTTC
D gene: TRBD1; clone size: few; V gene: TRBV4-3; J gene: TRBJ2-5; CDR3 protein: CASSLGTGQETQYF; CDR3 DNA: TGCGCCAGCAGCCTCGGGACAGGGCAAGAGACCCAGTACTTC
D gene: NA; clone size: NA; V gene: TRBV29-1; J gene: TRBJ2-2; CDR3 protein: CSVQTRPNTGELFF; CDR3 DNA: TGCAGCGTCCAGACTAGGCCGAACACCGGGGAGCTGTTTTTT
D gene: NA; clone size: NA; V gene: TRBV4-3; J gene: TRBJ1-4; CDR3 protein: CASSQDLGEKLFF; CDR3 DNA: TGCGCCAGCAGCCAAGATCTGGGAGAAAAACTGTTTTTT
D gene: NA; clone size: NA; V gene: TRBV30; J gene: TRBJ2-1; CDR3 protein: CAWSVLPPPGATEQFF; CDR3 DNA: TGTGCCTGGAGTGTACTCCCCCCCCCGGGGGCGACCGAGCAGTTCTTC
D gene: TRBD1; clone size: once; V gene: TRBV30; J gene: TRBJ1-1; CDR3 protein: CAWSRTGGLTEAFF; CDR3 DNA: TGTGCCTGGAGTAGGACAGGGGGCCTGACTGAAGCTTTCTTT
D gene: TRBD1; clone size: once; V gene: TRBV2; J gene: TRBJ1-1; CDR3 protein: CASRTTGTANTEAFF; CDR3 DNA: TGTGCCAGCAGGACTACCGGGACAGCGAACACTGAAGCTTTCTTT
D gene: NA; clone size: NA; V gene: TRBV15; J gene: TRBJ2-7; CDR3 protein: CATSRESAGSYEQYF; CDR3 DNA: TGTGCCACCAGCAGAGAATCCGCCGGTTCCTACGAGCAGTACTTC
D gene: NA; clone size: NA; V gene: TRBV25-1; J gene: TRBJ1-6; CDR3 protein: CASSESGWNSPLHF; CDR3 DNA: TGTGCCAGCAGTGAATCCGGATGGAATTCACCCCTCCACTTT
D gene: NA; clone size: NA; V gene: TRBV10-3; J gene: TRBJ2-7; CDR3 protein: CAISDPGSSYEQYF; CDR3 DNA: TGTGCCATCAGTGACCCAGGGAGCTCCTACGAGCAGTACTTC
D gene: TRBD1; clone size: once; V gene: TRBV30; J gene: TRBJ1-5; CDR3 protein: CAWNQGTGGNQPQHF; CDR3 DNA: TGTGCCTGGAATCAAGGGACAGGGGGCAATCAGCCCCAGCATTTT
D gene: NA; clone size: NA; V gene: TRBV5-6; J gene: TRBJ1-5; CDR3 protein: CASSLGSRGGQPQHF; CDR3 DNA: TGTGCCAGCAGCTTAGGATCCAGAGGGGGACAGCCCCAGCATTTT
D gene: TRBD1; clone size: NA; V gene: TRBV18; J gene: TRBJ2-1; CDR3 protein: CASSLAGQGRSYNEQFF; CDR3 DNA: TGTGCCAGCTCACTAGCAGGACAGGGTAGATCCTACAATGAGCAGTTCTTC
D gene: NA; clone size: NA; V gene: TRBV30; J gene: TRBJ2-1; CDR3 protein: CAWSEEINEQFF; CDR3 DNA: TGTGCCTGGAGTGAGGAGATAAATGAGCAGTTCTTC
D gene: TRBD2; clone size: NA; V gene: TRBV6-1; J gene: TRBJ2-1; CDR3 protein: CASSEAAGGRYNEQFF; CDR3 DNA: TGTGCCAGCAGTGAAGCCGCGGGGGGCCGCTACAATGAGCAGTTCTTC
D gene: NA; clone size: NA; V gene: TRBV30; J gene: TRBJ2-5; CDR3 protein: CAWSPKETQYF; CDR3 DNA: TGTGCCTGGAGTCCAAAAGAGACCCAGTACTTC
D gene: NA; clone size: few; V gene: TRBV4-1; J gene: TRBJ1-2; CDR3 protein: CASSQDNYGYTF; CDR3 DNA: TGCGCCAGCAGCCAAGATAACTATGGCTACACCTTC
D gene: NA; clone size: few; V gene: TRBV21-1; J gene: TRBJ1-1; CDR3 protein: CASSKGRGNTEAFF; CDR3 DNA: TGTGCCAGCAGCAAAGGCCGGGGGAACACTGAAGCTTTCTTT
D gene: NA; clone size: NA; V gene: TRBV29-1; J gene: TRBJ2-1; CDR3 protein: CSVRGSYNEQFF; CDR3 DNA: TGCAGCGTTAGGGGGTCCTACAATGAGCAGTTCTTC
D gene: TRBD1; clone size: NA; V gene: TRBV2; J gene: TRBJ1-1; CDR3 protein: CASISTGTGSEAFF; CDR3 DNA: TGTGCCAGCATTTCTACCGGGACAGGGAGTGAAGCTTTCTTT
D gene: TRBD2; clone size: few; V gene: TRBV5-1; J gene: TRBJ2-5; CDR3 protein: CASSLTPGLARTQYF; CDR3 DNA: TGCGCCAGCAGCTTAACTCCGGGACTAGCGAGGACCCAGTACTTC
D gene: TRBD2; clone size: NA; V gene: TRBV29-1; J gene: TRBJ2-7; CDR3 protein: CSVRGGQGSYEQYF; CDR3 DNA: TGCAGCGTCCGGGGGGGGCAGGGCTCCTACGAGCAGTACTTC
D gene: NA; clone size: NA; V gene: TRBV6-6; J gene: TRBJ1-4; CDR3 protein: CASSYSSPTNEKLFF; CDR3 DNA: TGTGCCAGCAGTTACTCGAGCCCAACTAATGAAAAACTGTTTTTT
D gene: NA; clone size: NA; V gene: TRBV29-1; J gene: TRBJ1-3; CDR3 protein: CSARWNSGNTIYF; CDR3 DNA: TGCAGCGCCCGATGGAACTCTGGAAACACCATATATTTT
D gene: TRBD2; clone size: NA; V gene: TRBV9; J gene: TRBJ2-1; CDR3 protein: CASSVAGGGSYNEQFF; CDR3 DNA: TGTGCCAGCAGCGTAGCCGGCGGGGGCTCCTACAATGAGCAGTTCTTC
D gene: NA; clone size: NA; V gene: TRBV9; J gene: TRBJ2-2; CDR3 protein: CASSQSPGNTGELFF; CDR3 DNA: TGTGCCAGCAGCCAATCCCCAGGGAACACCGGGGAGCTGTTTTTT
D gene: NA; clone size: few; V gene: TRBV29-1; J gene: TRBJ2-1; CDR3 protein: CSVANSGESYNEQFF; CDR3 DNA: TGCAGCGTTGCGAACTCAGGGGAATCCTACAATGAGCAGTTCTTC
D gene: NA; clone size: NA; V gene: TRBV6-6; J gene: TRBJ1-1; CDR3 protein: CASSFEDTEAFF; CDR3 DNA: TGTGCCAGCAGTTTCGAAGACACTGAAGCTTTCTTT
D gene: TRBD1; clone size: NA; V gene: TRBV29-1; J gene: TRBJ2-5; CDR3 protein: CSVEDRGPLGTQYF; CDR3 DNA: TGCAGCGTTGAGGACAGGGGGCCTCTTGGGACCCAGTACTTC
D gene: NA; clone size: NA; V gene: TRBV9; J gene: TRBJ2-7; CDR3 protein: CASSVGQGSGEQYF; CDR3 DNA: TGTGCCAGCAGCGTAGGTCAGGGGTCGGGCGAGCAGTACTTC
D gene: NA; clone size: NA; V gene: TRBV5-1; J gene: TRBJ2-3; CDR3 protein: CASSPRPGADTQYF; CDR3 DNA: TGCGCCAGCAGCCCGCGCCCGGGAGCAGATACGCAGTATTTT
D gene: TRBD1; clone size: NA; V gene: TRBV6-5; J gene: TRBJ2-5; CDR3 protein: CASSPGTGETQYF; CDR3 DNA: TGTGCCAGCAGTCCCGGGACAGGGGAGACCCAGTACTTC
D gene: TRBD1; clone size: NA; V gene: TRBV18; J gene: TRBJ1-6; CDR3 protein: CASSPGQHNSPLHF; CDR3 DNA: TGTGCCAGCTCGCCGGGACAGCATAATTCACCCCTCCACTTT
D gene: NA; clone size: NA; V gene: TRBV2; J gene: TRBJ2-7; CDR3 protein: CASYRTYEQYF; CDR3 DNA: TGTGCCAGCTACCGGACCTACGAGCAGTACTTC
D gene: TRBD1; clone size: NA; V gene: TRBV29-1; J gene: TRBJ2-3; CDR3 protein: CSVAIGGADTQYF; CDR3 DNA: TGCAGCGTTGCAATAGGGGGCGCAGATACGCAGTATTTT
D gene: NA; clone size: NA; V gene: TRBV27; J gene: TRBJ2-5; CDR3 protein: CASSSLVGETQYF; CDR3 DNA: TGTGCCAGCAGTTCGCTAGTCGGAGAGACCCAGTACTTC
D gene: NA; clone size: few; V gene: TRBV29-1; J gene: TRBJ2-3; CDR3 protein: CSVEGDAFSTDTQYF; CDR3 DNA: TGCAGCGTTGAAGGGGACGCATTTAGCACAGATACGCAGTATTTT
D gene: TRBD2; clone size: NA; V gene: TRBV15; J gene: TRBJ2-3; CDR3 protein: CATSRELPSGGADTQYF; CDR3 DNA: TGTGCCACCAGCAGAGAGCTGCCTAGCGGGGGGGCAGATACGCAGTATTTT
D gene: NA; clone size: NA; V gene: TRBV9; J gene: TRBJ1-4; CDR3 protein: CASSTAGERREKLFF; CDR3 DNA: TGTGCCAGCAGTACCGCGGGGGAGCGAAGAGAAAAACTGTTTTTT
D gene: NA; clone size: NA; V gene: TRBV19; J gene: TRBJ1-1; CDR3 protein: CASIEHMNTEAFF; CDR3 DNA: TGTGCCAGTATTGAGCACATGAACACTGAAGCTTTCTTT
D gene: NA; clone size: NA; V gene: TRBV20-1; J gene: TRBJ2-1; CDR3 protein: CSARGGNEQFF; CDR3 DNA: TGCAGTGCTAGAGGGGGTAATGAGCAGTTCTTC
D gene: NA; clone size: NA; V gene: TRBV15; J gene: TRBJ2-1; CDR3 protein: CATSRTSGTKNNEQFF; CDR3 DNA: TGTGCCACCAGCAGAACCTCCGGGACCAAGAACAATGAGCAGTTCTTC
D gene: NA; clone size: NA; V gene: TRBV2; J gene: TRBJ1-2; CDR3 protein: CASSSRGSANYGYTF; CDR3 DNA: TGTGCCAGCAGTTCCAGAGGGTCTGCTAACTATGGCTACACCTTC
D gene: NA; clone size: few; V gene: TRBV4-2; J gene: TRBJ1-5; CDR3 protein: CASSPGEGRTQHF; CDR3 DNA: TGTGCCAGCAGCCCAGGGGAAGGACGCACCCAGCATTTT
D gene: TRBD2; clone size: few; V gene: TRBV14; J gene: TRBJ2-1; CDR3 protein: CASSQGGALTSGHEQFF; CDR3 DNA: TGTGCCAGCAGCCAAGGGGGAGCGTTGACTAGCGGCCATGAGCAGTTCTTC
D gene: NA; clone size: NA; V gene: TRBV29-1; J gene: TRBJ1-2; CDR3 protein: CSVERANYGYTF; CDR3 DNA: TGCAGCGTTGAAAGGGCCAACTATGGCTACACCTTC
D gene: NA; clone size: NA; V gene: TRBV29-1; J gene: TRBJ2-3; CDR3 protein: CSVGSGTDTQYF; CDR3 DNA: TGCAGCGTCGGGTCTGGGACAGATACGCAGTATTTT
D gene: NA; clone size: NA; V gene: TRBV13; J gene: TRBJ1-1; CDR3 protein: CASSLTLRVNTEAFF; CDR3 DNA: TGTGCCAGCAGCCTAACCTTGCGGGTAAACACTGAAGCTTTCTTT